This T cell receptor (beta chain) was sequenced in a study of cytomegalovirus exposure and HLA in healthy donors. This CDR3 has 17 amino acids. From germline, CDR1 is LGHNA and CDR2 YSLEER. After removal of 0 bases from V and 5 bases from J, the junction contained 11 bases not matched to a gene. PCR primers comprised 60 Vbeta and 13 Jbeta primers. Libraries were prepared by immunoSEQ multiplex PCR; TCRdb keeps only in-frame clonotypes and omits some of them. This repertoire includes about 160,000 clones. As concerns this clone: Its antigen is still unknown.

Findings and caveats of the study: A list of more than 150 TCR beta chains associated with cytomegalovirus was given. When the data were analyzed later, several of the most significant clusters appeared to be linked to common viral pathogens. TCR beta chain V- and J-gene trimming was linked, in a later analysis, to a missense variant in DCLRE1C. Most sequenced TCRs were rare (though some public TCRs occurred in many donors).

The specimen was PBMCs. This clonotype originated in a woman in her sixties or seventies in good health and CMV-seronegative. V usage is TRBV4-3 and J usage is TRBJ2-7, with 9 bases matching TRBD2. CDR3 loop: CASSQDFERGAYNEQYF. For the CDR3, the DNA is TGCGCCAGCAGCCAAGATTTCGAGCGGGGGGCCTACAACGAGCAGTACTTC.